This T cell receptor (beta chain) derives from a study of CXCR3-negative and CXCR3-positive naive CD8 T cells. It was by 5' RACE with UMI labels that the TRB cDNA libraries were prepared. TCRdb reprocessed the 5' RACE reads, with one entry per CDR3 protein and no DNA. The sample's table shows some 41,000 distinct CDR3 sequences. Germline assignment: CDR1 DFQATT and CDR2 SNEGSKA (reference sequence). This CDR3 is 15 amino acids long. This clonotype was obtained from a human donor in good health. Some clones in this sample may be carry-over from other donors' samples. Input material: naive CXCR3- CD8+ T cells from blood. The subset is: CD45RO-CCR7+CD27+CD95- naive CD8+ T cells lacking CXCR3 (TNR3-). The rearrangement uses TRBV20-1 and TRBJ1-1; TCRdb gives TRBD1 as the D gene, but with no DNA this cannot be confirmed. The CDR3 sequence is CSASARDVLGTEAFF.